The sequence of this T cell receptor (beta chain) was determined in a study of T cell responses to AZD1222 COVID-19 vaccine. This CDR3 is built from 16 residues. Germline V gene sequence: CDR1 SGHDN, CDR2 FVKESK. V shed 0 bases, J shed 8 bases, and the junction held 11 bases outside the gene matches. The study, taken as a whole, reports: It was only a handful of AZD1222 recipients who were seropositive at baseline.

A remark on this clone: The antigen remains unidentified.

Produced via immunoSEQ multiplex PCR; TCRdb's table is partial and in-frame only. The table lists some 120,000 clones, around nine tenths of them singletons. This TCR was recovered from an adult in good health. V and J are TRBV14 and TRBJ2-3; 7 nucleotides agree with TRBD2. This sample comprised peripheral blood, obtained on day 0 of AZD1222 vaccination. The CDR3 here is CASSQERGSEWGTQYF. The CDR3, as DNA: TGTGCCAGCAGCCAAGAACGCGGGAGTGAATGGGGTACGCAGTATTTT.